A selection of T cell receptor beta chains follows, all from one sample in a study of blood T cell repertoires in COVID-19. Sequencing used immunoSEQ multiplex PCR; TCRdb keeps in-frame clones, though not all of them. The table includes around 86,000 clones, roughly 84% detected once. Sequences were obtained from peripheral blood. Receptor source: a human donor in a cohort sampled during active COVID-19. The CDR3 runs from the conserved cysteine through the conserved F or W. The D gene is left open where the match is weak. Where a row states a size, it is once, few, many or the class of an expanded clone; other rows omit it.

cdr3_nt cdr3_aa d_call clone_size j_call v_call
TGCGCCAGCAGCGCGGAAACGACCCAGTACTTC CASSAETTQYF . . TRBJ2-5 TRBV5-1
TGTGCCAGCAGCCTCGCCGACAGGGCCAAAGAGACCCAGTACTTC CASSLADRAKETQYF TRBD1 . TRBJ2-5 TRBV28
TGTGCCAGCAGTGAGGGGATTCGACAGTACAATGAGCAGTTCTTC CASSEGIRQYNEQFF . . TRBJ2-1 TRBV2
TGTGCCAGCAGCCACCGAGGTGCCGCGGGGGGGGAGCAGTACTTC CASSHRGAAGGEQYF TRBD2 . TRBJ2-7 TRBV3-1/TRBV3-2
TGCGCCAGCAGCTGGACTAGCGGGAGTTCCTACAATGAGCAGTTCTTC CASSWTSGSSYNEQFF TRBD2 . TRBJ2-1 TRBV5-1
TGTGCCAGCAGCCCTACCAGCGCCACAGATACGCAGTATTTT CASSPTSATDTQYF . . TRBJ2-3 TRBV7-8
TGTGCCAGCAGCCAAGCCGGGACAGGGCCCTACGAGCAGTACTTC CASSQAGTGPYEQYF TRBD1 . TRBJ2-7 TRBV4-2
TGTGCCAGCTCACCTCTACAGGGGATAGGCTACGAGCAGTACTTC CASSPLQGIGYEQYF TRBD1 . TRBJ2-7 TRBV18
TGTGCCAGCAGCTTGGCCGGGACTAGGGGTTTAGGCGAGCAGTACTTC CASSLAGTRGLGEQYF TRBD2 . TRBJ2-7 TRBV5-4
TGCAGTGCTAGCCCCGATCAGCCCCAGCATTTT CSASPDQPQHF . . TRBJ1-5 TRBV20-1
TGCGCCAGCACCTTTGGCGGGGGTAGCACAGATACGCAGTATTTT CASTFGGGSTDTQYF TRBD2 . TRBJ2-3 TRBV5-1
TGTGCCAGCAGCCAACCCGAGCTGGGCCCACATACGCAGTATTTT CASSQPELGPHTQYF . . TRBJ2-3 TRBV4-2
TGTGCCAGCAGCCCCCTAGAAGCGGGAGGGGGCGGGGCCAACGTCCTGACTTTC CASSPLEAGGGGANVLTF TRBD2 . TRBJ2-6 TRBV7-6
TGTGCCATCAGTTATAGCGACATATACAATGAGCAGTTCTTC CAISYSDIYNEQFF . . TRBJ2-1 TRBV10-3
TGTGCCAGCAGCTTGGCTAGGGGTTGGACTGAAGCTTTCTTT CASSLARGWTEAFF . . TRBJ1-1 TRBV5-6
TGTGCCAGCAGCTCGGGACAGGGAGAATTGGCCGAAGCTTTCTTT CASSSGQGELAEAFF TRBD1 few TRBJ1-1 TRBV11-3
TGTGCCAGTAGTACCGGGTTCCGTGTCACCGGGGAGCTGTTTTTT CASSTGFRVTGELFF . . TRBJ2-2 TRBV19
TGTGCCAGCAGTGACTCTGCCAGGATACCTGATAACTATGGCTACACCTTC CASSDSARIPDNYGYTF . . TRBJ1-2 TRBV6-4
TGTGCCAGCAGCTTAAGACAGTTCTCTGAAGCTTTCTTT CASSLRQFSEAFF . . TRBJ1-1 TRBV7-2
TGTGCCAGCAGCGATTCGGGGGGACTAGCGCTAGGGACAGATACGCAGTATTTT CASSDSGGLALGTDTQYF TRBD2 . TRBJ2-3 TRBV9
TGTGCCAGCAGCCGGACAGCACTCTACGAGCAGTACTTC CASSRTALYEQYF . few TRBJ2-7 TRBV2
TGCAGTGCTAGTTACGTGGGGCGGGGCACTGAAGCTTTCTTT CSASYVGRGTEAFF . few TRBJ1-1 TRBV20-1
TGTGCCAGCAGTGACCCTATTAAGTCTCAGGGGGCCTACGAGCAGTACTTC CASSDPIKSQGAYEQYF TRBD1 once TRBJ2-7 TRBV6-4
TGCGCCAGCAGCTTGCAGGGATCTTCTAACTATGGCTACACCTTC CASSLQGSSNYGYTF . once TRBJ1-2 TRBV5-1